Shown below are 29 T cell receptor beta chains from a single sample sequenced in a study of blood T cell repertoires in COVID-19. Clones were sequenced by immunoSEQ multiplex PCR, and TCRdb holds only the in-frame ones, with some missing. The sample contains over 85,000 clones, approximately 88% of which appear only once. Sequenced input: peripheral blood. The receptors here all came from a human donor in a cohort sampled during active COVID-19.

The chain couples TRBV9 to TRBJ1-3; 7 nucleotides match TRBD1. V shed 2 bases, J shed 0 bases, and the junction held 11 bases outside the gene matches. The CDR3 has 18 amino acids. Germline CDR1 is SGDLS and CDR2 is YYNGEE. The CDR3 spells CASSVTPGQWGSGNTIYF. CDR3 nucleotide sequence: TGTGCCAGCAGCGTGACTCCGGGACAGTGGGGCTCTGGAAACACCATATATTTT.

This clone was seen just once. The chain recombines TRBV11-3 with TRBJ2-3; the D gene is possibly TRBD1 (5 bases). Germline lookup yields CDR1 SGHNT and CDR2 YENEEA. CDR3 size: 15 residues. V was shortened by 3 bases and J by 0 bases, with 10 bases between the two germline ends. CDR3 DNA sequence: TGTGCCAGCAGCTTGACAGTGGGAAGCACAGATACGCAGTATTTT. It yields the protein CASSLTVGSTDTQYF.

V and J are TRBV12-3 or TRBV12-4 and TRBJ1-1; D gene unclear. Trimming took off 3 bases at V and 6 bases at J, with 11 bases between the two ends. This CDR3 comprises 13 residues. CDR3 loop: CASSFTYLSEAFF. CDR3 nucleotides: TGTGCCAGCAGTTTTACATATCTCTCTGAAGCTTTCTTT.

This clone was recorded once. V is TRBV7-3 and J is TRBJ2-1; unclear D gene. The CDR3 consists of 15 residues. V was shortened by 0 bases and J by 0 bases, with 6 bases between the two germline ends. CDR1 is SGHTA, CDR2 FQGTGA, per germline. CDR3 sequence reads: CASSLTVSSYNEQFF. The CDR3 nucleotides are TGTGCCAGCAGCTTAACGGTGAGCTCCTACAATGAGCAGTTCTTC.

This clone came up once. The CDR3 reads CASSPGTVYEKLFF. The CDR3 bases are TGTGCCAGCAGCCCCGGGACAGTATATGAAAAACTGTTTTTT. The V gene is TRBV2, the J gene TRBJ1-4; TRBD1 aligns across 7 bases. The CDR3 contains 14 residues. Germline values: CDR1 SNHLY, CDR2 FYNNEI. V dropped 6 bases and J dropped 6; count of bases not matched to a gene: 7.

The V and J genes are TRBV3-1 (or the pseudogene TRBV3-2) and TRBJ1-4; 9 nucleotides align to TRBD1. The J segment lost 8 bases and the V segment lost 2 bases, leaving 18 bases of the junction unmatched. This CDR3 contains 19 residues. The germline V gene encodes CDR1 LGHDT and CDR2 YNNKEL (reference sequence). The CDR3 DNA is TGTGCCAGCAGCCAATTTGGTCTAGGGGCCGGGACAGGGAACGAAAAACTGTTTTTT. Protein product: CASSQFGLGAGTGNEKLFF.

The chain employs TRBV27 and TRBJ2-3; TRBD1 aligns across 8 bases. The CDR3 consists of 16 residues. After removal of 2 bases from V and 3 bases from J, the junction contained 7 bases not matched to a gene. Germline CDR1 and CDR2: MNHEY and SMNVEV (reference sequence). CDR3 loop: CASSLTQGAGTDTQYF. CDR3 DNA sequence: TGTGCCAGCAGTTTAACCCAGGGGGCCGGGACAGATACGCAGTATTTT.

The chain couples TRBV7-9 to TRBJ2-7; TRBD1 might be the D (6 bases). V shed 3 bases and J shed 5 bases, with 11 bases lying between them. This CDR3 has 13 amino acids. Looked up from germline, CDR1 is SEHNR and CDR2 is FQNEAQ (reference sequence). The CDR3: CASSFLQGNEQYF. DNA for the CDR3: TGTGCCAGCAGCTTTCTCCAGGGGAACGAGCAGTACTTC. Full variable domain (rest looked up from reference TRBV7-9 and TRBJ2-7): DTGVSQNPRHKITKRGQNVTFRCDPISEHNRLYWYRQTLGQGPEFLTYFQNEAQLEKSRLLSDRFSAERPKGSFSTLEIQRTEQGDSAMYLCASSFLQGNEQYFGPGTRLTVT.

The rearrangement links TRBV4-1 to TRBJ1-4; 8 positions match TRBD1. Germline lookup yields CDR1 MGHRA and CDR2 YSYEKL. The CDR3 spans 15 residues. Losses at the gene ends were 5 bases for V and 1 base for J; bases not matched to a gene: 3. The CDR3 region has the DNA TGCGCCAGCAGCTACAGGGGGATAACTAATGAAAAACTGTTTTTT. This sequence encodes CASSYRGITNEKLFF.

The chain combines TRBV2 with TRBJ2-7; tentatively, D is TRBD2 (5 bases). V shed 6 bases and J shed 4 bases, with 16 bases lying between them. The CDR3 loop spans 14 amino acids. CDR1 and CDR2 from the germline V gene are SNHLY and FYNNEI. CDR3: CASSAGIRTYEQYF. CDR3 sequence (DNA): TGTGCCAGCAGCGCCGGGATCCGGACGTACGAGCAGTACTTC. The variable domain in full, with the rest retrieved from reference TRBV2 and TRBJ2-7, is EPEVTQTPSHQVTQMGQEVILRCVPISNHLYFYWYRQILGQKVEFLVSFYNNEISEKSEIFDDQFSVERPDGSNFTLKIRSTKLEDSAMYFCASSAGIRTYEQYFGPGTRLTVT.

The V call is TRBV7-3, the J call TRBJ1-1; no clear D. Germline CDR1 and CDR2: SGHTA and FQGTGA. V lost 2 bases to trimming and J lost 5 bases, with 9 bases between them. The CDR3 length is 13 residues. CDR3 DNA sequence: TGTGCCAGCAGCTTATCAGTGGAGACTGAAGCTTTCTTT. Its translation: CASSLSVETEAFF.

The chain links TRBV15 to TRBJ2-7; 7 positions agree with TRBD1. V gave up 5 bases and J gave up 5 bases; unmatched junction bases: 12. This CDR3 has 15 residues. From germline, CDR1 is LNHNV and CDR2 YYDKDF (reference sequence). CDR3 nucleotide sequence: TGTGCCACCAGCCACCCCGAGACAGGGACCCACGAGCAGTACTTC. Protein: CATSHPETGTHEQYF. Supplemented by reference TRBV15 and TRBJ2-7, the full variable domain reads DAMVIQNPRYQVTQFGKPVTLSCSQTLNHNVMYWYQQKSSQAPKLLFHYYDKDFNNEADTPDNFQSRRPNTSFCFLDIRSPGLGDTAMYLCATSHPETGTHEQYFGPGTRLTVT.

The chain carries TRBV7-2 and TRBJ2-5, with 12 bases that match TRBD2. The ends lost 5 bases at V and 5 bases at J; junction bases unmatched: 9. In germline, CDR1 is SGHTA, CDR2 FQGNSA. The CDR3 is made up of 16 amino acids. Here the CDR3 DNA reads TGTGCCAGCAGCGCACCTAGCGGGGGGGCCGGGGAGACCCAGTACTTC. This encodes CASSAPSGGAGETQYF.

The chain recombines TRBV7-6 with TRBJ1-4; the D gene is possibly TRBD1 (5 bases). The germline V gene encodes CDR1 SGHVS and CDR2 FNYEAQ. Trimming left V 3 bases short and J 0 bases short, with 11 bases between. This CDR3 region has 16 residues. The CDR3 sequence is CASSFRGGTTNEKLFF. The CDR3 DNA reads as TGTGCCAGCAGCTTTCGGGGGGGGACAACTAATGAAAAACTGTTTTTT.

The chain is built from TRBV2 and TRBJ2-7, with TRBD2 identical over 10 bases. CDR1 is SNHLY and CDR2 is FYNNEI in the germline V gene. V shed 4 bases, J shed 2 bases, and the junction held 8 bases outside the gene matches. The CDR3 is made up of 16 amino acids. The CDR3 spells CASSVFPAGGPYEQYF. CDR3 DNA: TGTGCCAGCAGTGTGTTTCCAGCGGGGGGGCCCTACGAGCAGTACTTC.

CDR3 region: CASWPGAGGYYNEQFF. As DNA, the CDR3 is TGTGCCAGCTGGCCGGGGGCGGGAGGGTACTACAATGAGCAGTTCTTC. The chain has TRBV7-2 and TRBJ2-1, with 9 bases aligning to TRBD2. The CDR3 extends over 16 amino acids. The germline V gene encodes CDR1 SGHTA and CDR2 FQGNSA. With V trimmed by 8 bases and J by 3 bases, 11 bases remained unmatched.

The rearrangement links TRBV7-9 to TRBJ1-2; 7 bases match TRBD1. CDR3 size: 13 residues. Germline assignment: CDR1 SEHNR and CDR2 FQNEAQ (reference sequence). Trimming cost V 8 bases and J 2 bases; bases outside gene matches: 5. For the CDR3, the DNA is TGTGCCAGCGAACAGGGGACAAACTATGGCTACACCTTC. Residues: CASEQGTNYGYTF.

The chain has TRBV9 and TRBJ1-3; D not certain. The CDR3 is 14 residues long. Germline V gene data show CDR1 as SGDLS and CDR2 as YYNGEE. Trimming stripped 3 bases from V and 3 bases from J, with 10 bases between. This CDR3 is CASSEAGSGNTIYF. CDR3 nucleotides: TGTGCCAGCAGCGAGGCGGGTAGTGGAAACACCATATATTTT.

This chain links TRBV7-2 with TRBJ2-3; 10 bases agree with TRBD2. The CDR3 runs 15 residues. Trimming cost V 5 bases and J 5 bases; bases outside gene matches: 7. Germline loops: CDR1 SGHTA, CDR2 FQGNSA. In DNA form, the CDR3 reads TGTGCCAGCAGCCGCCCTAGCGGGGGTCTAGATACGCAGTATTTT. It is translated as CASSRPSGGLDTQYF.

This clone occurred once. This chain connects TRBV6-5 to TRBJ2-3; D remains ambiguous. Per germline, CDR1 MNHEY and CDR2 SVGAGI. Trimming took off 5 bases at V and 0 bases at J, with 9 bases between the two ends. The CDR3 spans 14 residues. The CDR3 DNA reads as TGTGCCAGCAGTCCAATAGATAGCACAGATACGCAGTATTTT. Amino acids: CASSPIDSTDTQYF.

The V gene is TRBV6-5, the J gene TRBJ1-2; 7 positions agree with TRBD1. V gave up 5 bases and J gave up 7 bases; unmatched junction bases: 7. The CDR3 sequence is 13 residues long. Looked up from germline, CDR1 is MNHEY and CDR2 is SVGAGI. The CDR3 sequence: CASSLPGTVGYTF. The CDR3 nucleotides read TGTGCCAGCAGTCTCCCCGGGACAGTTGGCTACACCTTC.

The J gene is TRBJ2-3, the V gene TRBV27; TRBD2 matches at 10 bases. CDR1 MNHEY and CDR2 SMNVEV come from the germline V gene (reference sequence). The CDR3 is made up of 15 amino acids. V was clipped by 6 bases and J by 5 bases; unmatched bases: 8. The CDR3 DNA reads TGTGCCAGCAGGGCGATCGGACTAGCGGAAGATACGCAGTATTTT. Amino acids: CASRAIGLAEDTQYF.

This chain connects TRBV12-3 or TRBV12-4 to TRBJ2-1; 7 bases line up with TRBD2. This CDR3 is built from 12 residues. V lost 7 bases to trimming and J lost 8 bases; unmatched junction nucleotides: 5. DNA for the CDR3: TGTGCCAGCACCTGGGGGGGTGATGAGCAGTTCTTC. Translation: CASTWGGDEQFF.

The chain combines TRBV11-2 with TRBJ2-1, with 7 bases aligning to TRBD2. The CDR3 covers 16 residues. J lost 1 base, V lost 5 bases, and 8 bases had no gene match. Germline V gene sequence: CDR1 SGHAT, CDR2 FQNNGV. The CDR3 DNA reads as TGTGCCAGCAGCCCAAGACTAGCAATTTCCTACAATGAGCAGTTCTTC. Encoded protein: CASSPRLAISYNEQFF.

CDR3 in DNA: TGTGCCAGCAGCCGTACTGGGGACAGGGAAAAACTGTTTTTT. Its translation: CASSRTGDREKLFF. The V gene is TRBV3-1 (or the pseudogene TRBV3-2), the J gene TRBJ1-4, with 8 bases aligning to TRBD1. The CDR3 totals 14 residues. V shed 4 bases and J 8 bases; nucleotides not matched to a gene: 6. The germline CDR1 and CDR2 sequences are LGHDT and YNNKEL (reference sequence).

V usage is TRBV15 and J usage is TRBJ2-5, with 9 bases identical to TRBD2. V trimming: 1 base; J trimming: 0 bases; junction bases outside the gene matches: 9. Germline-derived CDR1 and CDR2 are LNHNV and YYDKDF (reference sequence). This CDR3 is built from 18 residues. The CDR3 DNA reads as TGTGCCACCAGCAGAGGGGCGGGGGGGACTTCGTACCAAGAGACCCAGTACTTC. Translated: CATSRGAGGTSYQETQYF. The full variable domain, with the rest looked up from reference TRBV15 and TRBJ2-5, is DAMVIQNPRYQVTQFGKPVTLSCSQTLNHNVMYWYQQKSSQAPKLLFHYYDKDFNNEADTPDNFQSRRPNTSFCFLDIRSPGLGDTAMYLCATSRGAGGTSYQETQYFGPGTRLLVL.

The chain employs TRBV3-1 (or the pseudogene TRBV3-2) and TRBJ1-2; possible D gene TRBD1, 6 bases. CDR1 is LGHDT, CDR2 YNNKEL, per germline (reference sequence). Trimming took 0 bases from V and 7 from J, leaving 12 bases between them. This CDR3 is built from 14 residues. CDR3 region: CASSQDQTGSGYTF. In DNA, the CDR3 is TGTGCCAGCAGCCAAGATCAGACAGGCAGTGGCTACACCTTC.

The chain uses TRBV5-1 and TRBJ2-1, with TRBD2 identical over 7 bases. The CDR3 runs 12 residues. Trimming cost V 0 bases and J 12 bases; bases outside gene matches: 3. From germline, CDR1 is SGHRS and CDR2 YFSETQ. CDR3 loop: CASSLEGGGQFF. The CDR3 nucleotides read TGCGCCAGCAGCTTGGAGGGCGGGGGGCAGTTCTTC.

This sequence joins TRBV7-9 and TRBJ2-3; TRBD2 matches at 7 bases. The junction had 9 bases not matched to a gene; V was cut back by 2 bases and J by 4 bases. The CDR3 consists of 16 residues. Germline values: CDR1 SEHNR, CDR2 FQNEAQ (reference sequence). CDR3 residues: CASSLQRGAGADTQYF. CDR3 in DNA: TGTGCCAGCAGCTTACAGCGGGGTGCGGGGGCAGATACGCAGTATTTT.